The rows below give T cell receptor beta chains drawn from one sample of a study of blood T cells in healthy people across ages. In TCRdb, the 5' RACE reads were re-called with MiXCR into one record per CDR3 protein. The sample holds 600,000 or so distinct CDR3 sequences, about 30% seen once. Input material: blood. These receptors all stem from an elderly woman in good health. CDR3s include the opening cysteine and the closing phenylalanine or tryptophan. Fields, in order: CDR3 length, J gene, V gene, D gene, clone size, CDR3 DNA, CDR3 protein. The D gene is left open where the match is weak. Not every row has a clone size; where given, it reads once, few, many or a size class.

>14|TRBJ2-3|TRBV20-1|.|.
TGCAGTGCTGGAGGGCGGGGACTCACAGATACGCAGTATTTT
CSAGGRGLTDTQYF
>15|TRBJ1-2|TRBV3-1|.|few
TGTGCCAGCAGGCACGGGGGAGGTAAAGACTATGGCTACACCTTC
CASRHGGGKDYGYTF
>16|TRBJ1-3|TRBV30|.|.
TGTGCCTGGAGTGCAACTACAGTAGGGACAGGAAACACCATATATTTT
CAWSATTVGTGNTIYF
>13|TRBJ2-3|TRBV7-3|.|many
TGTGCCAGCAGCTTAATGGACACGGGAACGCAGTATTTT
CASSLMDTGTQYF
>11|TRBJ2-7|TRBV6-5|.|many
TGTGCCAGCACCGACCCGGGCGAGCAGTACTTC
CASTDPGEQYF
>15|TRBJ2-5|TRBV11-2|.|many
TGTGCCAGCAGCTCCCTAGGGGCCCATCAAGAGACCCAGTACTTC
CASSSLGAHQETQYF
>15|TRBJ1-4|TRBV2|.|.
TGTGCCAGCAGTCCTACTAGGACGGGTAATGAAAAACTGTTTTTT
CASSPTRTGNEKLFF
>14|TRBJ2-1|TRBV6-1|TRBD2|.
TGTGCCAGCATTCTTAGCGGGAAATACAATGAGCAGTTCTTC
CASILSGKYNEQFF
>16|TRBJ2-7|TRBV13|TRBD2|few
TGTGCCAGCAGCCCGAGGAGCGGGGGCCTCCGGGGCGAGCAGTACTTC
CASSPRSGGLRGEQYF
>16|TRBJ1-4|TRBV12-3/TRBV12-4|.|many
TGTGCCAGCAGATCCTCAGGGGAGGAAACTAATGAAAAACTGTTTTTT
CASRSSGEETNEKLFF
>14|TRBJ2-7|TRBV7-2|.|many
TGTGCCAGCAGCTTGGATGCCGGGACCTACGAGCAGTACTTC
CASSLDAGTYEQYF
>15|TRBJ2-7|TRBV24-1|TRBD2|few
TGTGCCACCAGTGGTAGCGGGGGGGGTTACAATGAGCAGTACTTC
CATSGSGGGYNEQYF
>14|TRBJ2-5|TRBV15|.|few
TGTGCCACCAGCAGGGATGTATTAGGGGAGACCCAGTACTTC
CATSRDVLGETQYF
>12|TRBJ2-3|TRBV20-1|.|many
TGCAGTGCTAGTCCCAGCACAGATACGCAGTATTTT
CSASPSTDTQYF
>14|TRBJ2-3|TRBV11-2|.|.
TGTGCCAGCTTGGAGGTGACTAGGGGGGACACGCAGTATTTT
CASLEVTRGDTQYF
>16|TRBJ2-7|TRBV9|.|many
TGTGCCAGCAGCCCTCAATCGGGGGCGAATACCTACGAGCAGTACTTC
CASSPQSGANTYEQYF
>15|TRBJ2-4|TRBV5-1|TRBD2|many
TGCGCCAGCAGCCAGGACGTAGCGGGGAGGAGCATTCAGTACTTC
CASSQDVAGRSIQYF
>15|TRBJ2-4|TRBV5-5|TRBD1|many
TGTGCCAGCAGCCCCCGGACAGGGAAGATGAACATTCAGTACTTC
CASSPRTGKMNIQYF
>16|TRBJ2-7|TRBV5-1|TRBD1|.
TGCACCAGCAGCTTGGGGTCGGGACAGACGAGCTACGAGCAGTACTTC
CTSSLGSGQTSYEQYF
>16|TRBJ2-1|TRBV5-1|TRBD2|.
TGCGTCAGCAGCTTCTCGAAGCGGGGGTTATGCAATGAGCAGTTCTTC
CVSSFSKRGLCNEQFF
>17|TRBJ2-1|TRBV6-2/TRBV6-3|TRBD1|once
TGTGCCAGCAGCCGCATCAGGGGACAGGGCTACTACAATGAGCAGTTCTTT
CASSRIRGQGYYNEQFF
>15|TRBJ1-2|TRBV9|.|few
TGTGCCAGCAGCCTCCTCTCTTCGGCAGGGCAGGGCTACACCTTC
CASSLLSSAGQGYTF
>15|TRBJ2-5|TRBV7-2|TRBD1|.
TGTGCCAGCAGCTACCGGGACAGGGTCCACAATGAGCAGTACTTC
CASSYRDRVHNEQYF
>15|TRBJ1-2|TRBV5-6|TRBD1|.
TGTGTCAGCACCGTCCCAGGGGGCAGGGAACATGGCTACACCTTC
CVSTVPGGREHGYTF
>13|TRBJ1-2|TRBV24-1|.|many
TGTGCCACCAGTGATCGAGGGGATTATGGCTACACCTTC
CATSDRGDYGYTF
>15|TRBJ1-3|TRBV6-6|.|few
TGTGCCAGCGTCCTTCGGGAATTGGCTGGAAACACCATATATTTT
CASVLRELAGNTIYF
>15|TRBJ1-4|TRBV12-3/TRBV12-4|.|few
TGTGCCAGCAGTCCCACGGGAGGGGGGGCTGAAAAACTGTTTTTT
CASSPTGGGAEKLFF